This is a list of T cell receptor beta chains from one sample in a study of blood T cell repertoires in COVID-19. Some clones are missing from TCRdb's copy, which holds only in-frame ones; the method was immunoSEQ multiplex PCR. The repertoire has roughly 350,000 clones, around 87% of them found once; the top ten carry more than 9%. The sample comprised peripheral blood. The receptors were sampled from a woman aged 25 to 39 with COVID-19, enrolled during active disease. Both conserved end residues are part of each CDR3. Fields, in order: clone size, D gene, J gene, V gene, CDR3 DNA, CDR3 protein. The D gene is left open where the match is weak. Rows may omit the clone size; those that give it use once, few, many or a size class.

NA,TRBD2,TRBJ2-2,TRBV9,TGTGCCAGCAGCGTAGTAGCGGGAGGGAACACCGGGGAGCTGTTTTTT,CASSVVAGGNTGELFF
NA,NA,TRBJ2-1,TRBV4-2,TGTGCCAGCAGCCAAGAACCCCTTAGGAGGGGGCTCTTCGATGAGCAGTTCTTC,CASSQEPLRRGLFDEQFF
few,TRBD1,TRBJ1-4,TRBV6-5,TGTGCCAGGGGACAGGGAAATGAAAAACTGTTTTTT,CARGQGNEKLFF
few,NA,TRBJ2-7,TRBV30,TGTGCCTGGAGTCCGAGGACAGTAAGCTCCTACGAGCAGTACTTC,CAWSPRTVSSYEQYF
once,NA,TRBJ2-6,TRBV4-1,TGCGCCAGCAGCCCGGTCGGGTCCGGTTTATTGGGGGCCAACGTCCTGACTTTC,CASSPVGSGLLGANVLTF
NA,NA,TRBJ2-1,TRBV4-2,TGTGCCAGCAGCTCCTGGTCCCCGGCTTCAGGTGAGCAGTTCTTC,CASSSWSPASGEQFF
NA,TRBD1,TRBJ1-2,TRBV11-2,TGTGCCAGCAGCCATCAGTCGACAGGGGGCCCCTATGGCTACACCTTC,CASSHQSTGGPYGYTF
NA,NA,TRBJ2-5,TRBV18,TGTGCCAGCTCACCGGTTAGGGGGGAGACCCAGTACTTC,CASSPVRGETQYF
NA,TRBD1,TRBJ1-4,TRBV7-6,TGTGCCAGCAGCACGGGACAGGGAGCTGGAAAACTGTTTTTT,CASSTGQGAGKLFF
NA,TRBD1,TRBJ2-7,TRBV30,TGTGCCTGGAAGACAGGGGTCGAGCAGTACTTC,CAWKTGVEQYF
NA,TRBD2,TRBJ2-1,TRBV9,TGTGCCAGCAGCGTAGCGGCGGGAGTCATATGGAATGAGCAGTTCTTC,CASSVAAGVIWNEQFF
NA,NA,TRBJ2-1,TRBV11-2,TGTGCCAGCAGGGGCTCCGAGACTAGTAAGAATGAGCAGTTCTTC,CASRGSETSKNEQFF
NA,NA,TRBJ2-3,TRBV9,TGTGCCAGCAGCGTAAGCGGGCACCCCACAGATACGCAGTATTTT,CASSVSGHPTDTQYF
NA,NA,TRBJ2-7,TRBV28,TGTGCCAGCGCCGGCACCCCCGGGTCCTACGAGCAGTACTTC,CASAGTPGSYEQYF
once,TRBD2,TRBJ2-1,TRBV6-5,TGTGCCAGCAAGTCGACGGGAGGCCCCTACAATGAGCAGTTCTTC,CASKSTGGPYNEQFF